Listed here are 3 T cell receptor beta chains from one sample, sequenced in a study of cytomegalovirus exposure and HLA in healthy donors. In the PCR, 60 Vbeta and 13 Jbeta primers were used. Profiled with immunoSEQ multiplex PCR; TCRdb holds only in-frame clones, not every one. The sample shows 53,000 or so clones, and 12% sits with its ten largest clones. The sequenced sample was PBMCs. These TCRs come from a man between 18 and 29 years old in good health and CMV-seropositive.

The rearrangement joins TRBV9 to TRBJ2-5, with 7 bases that match TRBD1. This CDR3 has 14 amino acids. With 3 bases clipped from V and 11 bases from J, the junction kept 13 bases outside the gene matches. Germline values: CDR1 SGDLS, CDR2 YYNGEE. The CDR3 nucleotides are TGTGCCAGCAGCGAGGGGACAGACTTAGGGAAGCAGTACTTC. This codes for CASSEGTDLGKQYF.

For the CDR3, the DNA is TGTGCCTGTCTAGCGGGAGGGAGGAATGAGCAGTTCTTC. Amino acid sequence: CACLAGGRNEQFF. The V call is TRBV2, the J call TRBJ2-1; TRBD2 matches at 12 bases. V lost 11 bases to trimming and J lost 7 bases; unmatched junction nucleotides: 6. The length of the CDR3 is 13 residues. The germline V gene encodes CDR1 SNHLY and CDR2 FYNNEI.

V and J are TRBV7-2 and TRBJ2-2; no clear D gene. The CDR3 has 13 amino acids. Germline V gene sequence: CDR1 SGHTA, CDR2 FQGNSA. V was cut by 0 bases and J by 6 bases, with 5 bases left in between. In DNA form, the CDR3 reads TGTGCCAGCAGCTTAGCCCTCTCCGGGGAGCTGTTTTTT. Translation: CASSLALSGELFF.